This TCR beta chain was recovered during a study of blood T cell repertoires in COVID-19. Study summary: Samples of COVID-19 (acute and convalescent) were obtained from the United States, Italy and Spain. The cDNA or gDNA used as material had been derived from T cells, B-cell-depleted T cells, or PBMCs.

Methods used by the authors: Estimates of nucleated cell counts were drawn from the amplification of reference gene primers. Only in-frame clones appear in the TCRdb table, and some are missing; sequencing was by immunoSEQ multiplex PCR. Clone size and the V and J calls come from that table; the DNA yielded D and trimming. The data show 35,000 to 55,000 clones, about 91% seen once. V lost 1 base to trimming and J lost 5 bases, with 23 bases between them. Germline lookup yields CDR1 LGHNA and CDR2 YNFKEQ. This CDR3 comprises 18 residues. The sample was peripheral blood. This sequence was found in a human donor in a cohort sampled during active COVID-19. The V call is TRBV4-2, the J call TRBJ2-5; possibly TRBD2 for D (6 bases). CDR3 protein: CASSQGQGSGPRWETQYF. The DNA for the CDR3 is TGTGCCAGCAGCCAAGGTCAAGGGAGCGGGCCTCGGTGGGAGACCCAGTACTTC.